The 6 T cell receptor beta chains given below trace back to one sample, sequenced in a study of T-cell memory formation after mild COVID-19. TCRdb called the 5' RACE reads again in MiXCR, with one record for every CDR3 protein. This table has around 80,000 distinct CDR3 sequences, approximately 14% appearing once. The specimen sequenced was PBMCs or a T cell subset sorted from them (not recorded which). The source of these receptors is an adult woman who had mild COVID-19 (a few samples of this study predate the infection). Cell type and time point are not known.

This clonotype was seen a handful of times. The CDR3 DNA reads TGTGCCAACCATGGTACAGGGGTCTACACTGAAGCTTTCTTT. The encoded protein is CANHGTGVYTEAFF. The chain joins TRBV6-1 to TRBJ1-1; TRBD1 aligns across 7 bases. V shed 10 bases, J shed 3 bases, and the junction held 11 bases outside the gene matches. CDR3 length equals 14 residues. CDR1 is MNHNS and CDR2 is SASEGT in the germline V gene.

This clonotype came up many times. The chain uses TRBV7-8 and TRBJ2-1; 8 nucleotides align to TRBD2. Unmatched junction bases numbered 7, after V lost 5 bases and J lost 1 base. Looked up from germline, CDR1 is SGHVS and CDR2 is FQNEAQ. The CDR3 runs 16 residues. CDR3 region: CASSAAGEVSYNEQFF. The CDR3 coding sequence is TGTGCCAGCAGCGCAGCGGGAGAAGTGTCCTACAATGAGCAGTTCTTC.

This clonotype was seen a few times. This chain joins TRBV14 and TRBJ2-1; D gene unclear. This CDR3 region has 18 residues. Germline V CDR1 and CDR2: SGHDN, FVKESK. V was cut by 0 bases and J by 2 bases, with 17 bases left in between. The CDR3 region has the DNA TGTGCCAGCAGCCAAGATCAGCTTAGGCGCGGCGCCTACAATGAGCAGTTCTTC. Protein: CASSQDQLRRGAYNEQFF.

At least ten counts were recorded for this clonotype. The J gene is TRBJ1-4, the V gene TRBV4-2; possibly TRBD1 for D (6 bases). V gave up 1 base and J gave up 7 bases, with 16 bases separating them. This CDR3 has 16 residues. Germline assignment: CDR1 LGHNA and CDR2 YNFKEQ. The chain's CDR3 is CASSQGVEGVGEKLFF. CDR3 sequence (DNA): TGTGCCAGCAGCCAAGGTGTCGAGGGGGTTGGTGAAAAACTGTTTTTT.

CDR3 sequence reads: CSVENEIQETQYF. CDR3 DNA: TGCAGCGTTGAAAACGAGATCCAAGAGACCCAGTACTTC. J is TRBJ2-5 and V is TRBV29-1; D not resolved. The CDR3 covers 13 residues. From germline, CDR1 is SQVTM and CDR2 ANQGSEA. V dropped 2 bases and J dropped 1 base, with 8 bases sitting between them.

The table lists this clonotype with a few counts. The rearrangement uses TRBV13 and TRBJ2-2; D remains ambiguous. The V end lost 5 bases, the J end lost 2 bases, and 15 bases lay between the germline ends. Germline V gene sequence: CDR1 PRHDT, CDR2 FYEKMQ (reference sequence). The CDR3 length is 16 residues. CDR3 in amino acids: CASSPKGTGNTGELFF. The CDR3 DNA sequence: TGTGCCAGCAGCCCCAAGGGAACCGGAAACACCGGGGAGCTGTTTTTT.